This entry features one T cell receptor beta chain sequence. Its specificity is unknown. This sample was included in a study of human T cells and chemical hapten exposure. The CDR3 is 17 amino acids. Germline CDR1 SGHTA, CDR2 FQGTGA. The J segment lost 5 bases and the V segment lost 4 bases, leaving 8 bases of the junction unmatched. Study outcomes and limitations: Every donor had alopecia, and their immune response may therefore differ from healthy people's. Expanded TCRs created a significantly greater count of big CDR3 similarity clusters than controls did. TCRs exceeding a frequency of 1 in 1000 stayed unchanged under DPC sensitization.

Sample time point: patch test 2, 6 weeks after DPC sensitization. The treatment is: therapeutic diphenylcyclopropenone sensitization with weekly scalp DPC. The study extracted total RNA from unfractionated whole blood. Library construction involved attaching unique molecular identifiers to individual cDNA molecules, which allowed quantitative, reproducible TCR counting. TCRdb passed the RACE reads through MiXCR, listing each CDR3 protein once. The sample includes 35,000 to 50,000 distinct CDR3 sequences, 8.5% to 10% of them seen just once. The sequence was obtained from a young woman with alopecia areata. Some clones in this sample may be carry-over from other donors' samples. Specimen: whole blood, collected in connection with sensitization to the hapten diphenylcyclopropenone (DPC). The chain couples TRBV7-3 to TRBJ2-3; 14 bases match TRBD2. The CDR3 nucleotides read TGTGCCAGCAGCTCCAGGACTAGCGGGGGGCTGTTAGATACGCAGTATTTT. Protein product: CASSSRTSGGLLDTQYF.